A single T cell receptor beta chain is shown here with its context. Its target is not known. Profiling relied on immunoSEQ multiplex PCR, and the TCRdb table lists in-frame clones only, not all of them. The sample carries about 130,000 clones, around nine tenths recorded once. This sample is drawn from a study of graft-versus-host responses after intestinal transplantation. Across the whole study: Among the recipients, all got anti-thymocyte globulin induction and then tacrolimus and steroids for about three years.

Points from the study as a whole: Those patients showing graft-donor T cell macrochimerism displayed high graft-versus-host to host-versus-graft clonal ratios in allografts. The recipient marrow held GvH clones, and some of them showed up first in ileum or blood. Levels of circulating GvH clones at their peak were associated with early post-transplant HvG declines.

The CDR3 covers 18 residues. Germline assignment: CDR1 LNHNV and CDR2 YYDKDF (reference sequence). V lost 0 bases, J lost 0 bases, and 12 bases lay in between. The receptor comes from a human donor who received an intestinal transplant. The source material was unstimulated CD4+ T cells sorted from spleen or lymph node cells, sampled before intestinal transplant. The chain couples TRBV15 to TRBJ2-6; D not certain. CDR3 nucleotides: TGTGCCACCAGCAGAGATTTAGTCGATCACTCTGGGGCCAACGTCCTGACTTTC. Residues: CATSRDLVDHSGANVLTF.